This TCR beta chain was profiled in a study of Ad26.COV2.S vaccination and SARS-CoV-2 variants. Only in-frame clones appear in the TCRdb table, and some are missing; sequencing was by immunoSEQ multiplex PCR. This sample yields hundreds of thousands of clones, of which roughly nine tenths are seen a single time; around 1.5% belongs to the top ten. Treatment in this sample: roughly 19 received Ad26.COV2.S at low or high dose, single or two shots; about 5 received placebo; per-sample allocation not given. Day 63 after the first injection of vaccine or placebo was the sampling time. The starting material was peripheral blood, obtained in a trial of Ad26.COV2.S vaccine versus placebo. This receptor was identified in a person between 18 and 65 years old who received the Ad26.COV2.S COVID-19 vaccine or a placebo.

The CDR3 spells CASSQDRAWGEQYF. In DNA form, the CDR3 reads TGTGCCAGCAGCCAAGATCGCGCCTGGGGAGAGCAGTACTTC. The chain employs TRBV14 and TRBJ2-7; D is unclear. The CDR3 totals 14 residues. V was shortened by 0 bases and J by 7 bases, with 13 bases between the two germline ends. The germline V gene has CDR1 SGHDN and CDR2 FVKESK.